One and the same sample provided the 25 T cell receptor beta chains below, sequenced in a study of cytomegalovirus exposure and HLA in healthy donors. Sequencing was performed with immunoSEQ multiplex PCR; in TCRdb, only in-frame clones are kept and a portion is missing. Of 150,000 to 200,000 clones in the sample, 84% were seen once. What was sequenced was PBMCs. These receptors all come from a man younger than 35 in good health and CMV-seropositive.

This clone was seen at least ten times. The V and J genes are TRBV10-3 and TRBJ2-1; 10 bases align to TRBD2. The V segment lost 3 bases and the J segment 6 bases; nucleotides outside the gene matches: 5. CDR1 and CDR2 (germline): ENHRY, SYGVKD. This CDR3 has 15 amino acids. CDR3 region: CAISDSGRAFNEQFF. In DNA, the CDR3 is TGTGCCATCAGTGACAGCGGGAGGGCCTTCAATGAGCAGTTCTTC.

This clone was seen once. This chain uses TRBV9 with TRBJ2-1; TRBD1 might be the D (6 bases). The CDR3 covers 15 residues. The germline V gene has CDR1 SGDLS and CDR2 YYNGEE. V dropped 4 bases and J dropped 6 bases, with 17 bases sitting between them. The CDR3 DNA sequence: TGTGCCAGCAGCTCCAGACTCTCAGGGGCCAATGAGCAGTTCTTC. Its translation: CASSSRLSGANEQFF. The full variable domain, rest sourced from reference TRBV9 and TRBJ2-1, is DSGVTQTPKHLITATGQRVTLRCSPRSGDLSVYWYQQSLDQGLQFLIQYYNGEERAKGNILERFSAQQFPDLHSELNLSSLELGDSALYFCASSSRLSGANEQFFGPGTRLTVL.

The chain couples TRBV30 to TRBJ1-1, with D maybe TRBD1 (6 bases). Trimming stripped 8 bases from V and 4 bases from J, with 11 bases between. Looked up from germline, CDR1 is GTSNPN and CDR2 is SVGIG (reference sequence). The CDR3 has 11 residues. The CDR3 reads CASWGPTEAFF. In nucleotides, the CDR3 is TGTGCCAGTTGGGGGCCCACTGAAGCTTTCTTT.

This sequence joins TRBV30 and TRBJ2-7; TRBD1 aligns across 9 bases. Trimming removed 5 bases from V and 3 bases from J; junction bases left unmatched: 5. Germline CDR1 reads GTSNPN; CDR2 reads SVGIG (reference sequence). This CDR3 spans 13 amino acids. CDR3 sequence: CAWESGQGYEQYF. CDR3 coding DNA: TGTGCCTGGGAATCGGGACAGGGCTACGAGCAGTACTTC.

This clone was observed a single time. The chain links TRBV5-1 to TRBJ2-7; perhaps TRBD2 as D (5 bases). This CDR3 is built from 16 residues. Germline V gene lookup returns CDR1 SGHRS and CDR2 YFSETQ. Trimming left V 4 bases short and J 0 bases short, with 17 bases between. The CDR3 reads CASSPGGGLYSYEQYF. The CDR3 DNA reads as TGCGCCAGCAGCCCAGGTGGCGGGCTTTACTCCTACGAGCAGTACTTC.

This sequence joins TRBV5-1 and TRBJ1-4; D possibly corresponds to TRBD1 (5 bases). The CDR3 spans 16 residues. Trimming removed 2 bases from V and 0 bases from J, with 11 bases in between. The germline CDR1 and CDR2 sequences are SGHRS and YFSETQ. CDR3 sequence: CASSLSRQTTNEKLFF. As DNA, the CDR3 is TGCGCCAGCAGCTTAAGCCGACAGACAACTAATGAAAAACTGTTTTTT.

The V call is TRBV7-9, the J call TRBJ1-2, with a weak D call TRBD1 (5 bases). V was clipped by 2 bases and J by 3 bases, with 13 bases between them. CDR1 and CDR2 (germline): SEHNR, FQNEAQ (reference sequence). CDR3 length: 15 amino acids. CDR3 region: CASSLKGASDYGYTF. The CDR3 nucleotides read TGTGCCAGCAGCTTAAAAGGGGCGAGCGACTATGGCTACACCTTC.

The chain uses TRBV27 and TRBJ2-1; tentative D call: TRBD2 (7 bases). Deletions cut 5 bases from V and 4 bases from J, with 15 bases between. CDR1 is MNHEY and CDR2 is SMNVEV in the germline V gene (reference sequence). CDR3 length: 15 residues. Written as DNA, the CDR3 is TGTGCCAGCAGTCCACGGGGGGCCGGGTACAATGAGCAGTTCTTC. Its protein product is CASSPRGAGYNEQFF.

The rearrangement joins TRBV10-2 to TRBJ1-5, with no clear D. Germline CDR1 and CDR2: WSHSY and SAAADI. Between the trimmed V and J ends, which lost 6 bases and 5 bases, there was a span of 8 bases. The CDR3 runs to 12 residues. The CDR3 DNA follows: TGCGCCAGCAGGGCCGGGGATCAGCCCCAGCATTTT. It encodes CASRAGDQPQHF.

The DNA for the CDR3 is TGTGCCAGCAGCGTTGACAGGGAAGGGCCCCAGCATTTT. This sequence encodes CASSVDREGPQHF. This chain uses TRBV2 with TRBJ1-5; 7 bases agree with TRBD1. V shed 6 bases and J 9 bases; nucleotides not matched to a gene: 8. The length of the CDR3 is 13 residues. Germline CDR1 SNHLY, CDR2 FYNNEI.

The V call is TRBV30, the J call TRBJ2-1, with TRBD1 matching over 9 bases. Germline CDR1 is GTSNPN and CDR2 is SVGIG (reference sequence). After removal of 4 bases from V and 7 bases from J, the junction contained 11 bases not matched to a gene. The CDR3 is 15 amino acids. The CDR3 DNA reads as TGTGCCTGGACCTTTACCGACAGGGGGAGGAATGAGCAGTTCTTC. Translation gives CAWTFTDRGRNEQFF. The whole variable domain, filled in from reference TRBV30 and TRBJ2-1, reads SQTIHQWPATLVQPVGSPLSLECTVEGTSNPNLYWYRQAAGRGLQLLFYSVGIGQISSEVPQNLSASRPQDRQFILSSKKLLLSDSGFYLCAWTFTDRGRNEQFFGPGTRLTVL.

The chain is built from TRBV27 and TRBJ2-1; a weak D match, TRBD2 (6 bases). This CDR3 contains 16 residues. Trimming removed 1 base at V and 9 bases at J, with 19 bases between. Per germline, CDR1 MNHEY and CDR2 SMNVEV (reference sequence). DNA of the CDR3: TGTGCCAGCAGTTTATATGGCGGGATCAATCCGGCTGAGCAGTTCTTC. Translated, it gives CASSLYGGINPAEQFF.

The V gene is TRBV5-6, the J gene TRBJ1-1; possibly TRBD1 for D (6 bases). This CDR3 has 14 amino acids. Germline CDR1 SGHDT, CDR2 YYEEEE. V lost 0 bases, J lost 6 bases, and 12 bases lay in between. The CDR3 is CASSLALRGAEAFF. As DNA, the CDR3 is TGTGCCAGCAGCTTGGCCCTCAGGGGCGCTGAAGCTTTCTTT.

The chain carries TRBV7-2 and TRBJ1-3; 8 bases are shared with TRBD1. The CDR3 totals 15 residues. With V trimmed by 5 bases and J by 3 bases, 6 bases remained unmatched. The V gene's germline CDR1 is SGHTA and CDR2 FQGNSA. The DNA of the CDR3 is TGTGCCAGCAGCCGGACAGGGACTCGTGGAAACACCATATATTTT. Translated, it gives CASSRTGTRGNTIYF.

J is TRBJ2-2 and V is TRBV10-3; TRBD1 matches 9 bases. Germline CDR1 reads ENHRY; CDR2 reads SYGVKD. The CDR3 is 15 residues long. V lost 7 bases, J lost 6 bases, and 9 bases stayed unmatched. Here the CDR3 DNA reads TGTGCCATCACCGAACGGACAGGGGTTCCCGGGGAGCTGTTTTTT. This gives the protein CAITERTGVPGELFF.

This chain links TRBV15 with TRBJ1-2; D is unclear. V was cut by 0 bases and J by 4 bases, with 9 bases left in between. Germline lookup yields CDR1 LNHNV and CDR2 YYDKDF (reference sequence). The CDR3 totals 14 residues. The CDR3 DNA follows: TGTGCCACCAGCAGAGAAAGAGGGTTCTATGGCTACACCTTC. It encodes CATSRERGFYGYTF.

V and J are TRBV30 and TRBJ2-5; D not resolved. Germline loops: CDR1 GTSNPN, CDR2 SVGIG (reference sequence). V was shortened by 5 bases and J by 5 bases, with 12 bases between the two germline ends. The CDR3 length is 12 residues. This chain's CDR3 is CAWAQERETQYF. The CDR3 bases are TGTGCCTGGGCCCAAGAACGGGAGACCCAGTACTTC.

The genes are TRBV6-1 and TRBJ2-3, with D possibly TRBD2 on 6 matching bases. The V and J ends lost 9 bases and 0 bases respectively, with 10 bases between them. The germline V gene has CDR1 MNHNS and CDR2 SASEGT. This CDR3 spans 13 amino acids. The DNA for the CDR3 is TGTGCCAGGGGGGACTCTAGCACAGATACGCAGTATTTT. It yields the protein CARGDSSTDTQYF.

V gene TRBV19 combines with J gene TRBJ1-1, with a tentative D call TRBD1 (5 bases). Trimming cost V 7 bases and J 1 base, with 10 bases left between them. This CDR3 has 13 residues. Germline loops: CDR1 LNHDA, CDR2 SQIVND (reference sequence). In nucleotides, the CDR3 is TGTGCCAGTACCCTGGGGGGGAACACTGAAGCTTTCTTT. Translating gives CASTLGGNTEAFF.

This clone was found once. This chain uses TRBV6-6 with TRBJ2-7; 10 bases map to TRBD2. J was trimmed by 3 bases and V by 0 bases; bases with no gene match: 5. The CDR3 covers 16 residues. Germline V gene lookup returns CDR1 MNHNY and CDR2 SVGAGI (reference sequence). The CDR3 here is CASSYSGGTSDYEQYF. In DNA form, the CDR3 reads TGTGCCAGCAGTTACTCGGGGGGGACTAGCGACTACGAGCAGTACTTC.

The V and J genes are TRBV27 and TRBJ2-1; possible D gene TRBD2, 5 bases. The CDR3 consists of 15 residues. V gave up 4 bases and J gave up 2 bases, with 12 bases separating them. From germline, CDR1 is MNHEY and CDR2 SMNVEV (reference sequence). CDR3 region: CASSSKTGTYNEQFF. The CDR3, as DNA: TGTGCCAGCAGTTCCAAAACCGGGACCTACAATGAGCAGTTCTTC.

In this sample, this clone turned up once. The chain joins TRBV19 to TRBJ1-5; tentative D call: TRBD1 (5 bases). The germline V gene encodes CDR1 LNHDA and CDR2 SQIVND (reference sequence). V dropped 4 bases and J dropped 5 bases, with 15 bases sitting between them. CDR3 length: 15 amino acids. The CDR3 here is CASSRFQGMDQPQHF. DNA for the CDR3: TGTGCCAGTAGTAGGTTTCAGGGTATGGATCAGCCCCAGCATTTT.

The CDR3 nucleotides read TGTGCCAGCAGCGATTTTTTGACTAGCGGGAGGGCTATACCACGGGAGCAGTTCTTC. It translates to CASSDFLTSGRAIPREQFF. V is TRBV4-2 and J is TRBJ2-1; 14 bases match TRBD2. Trimming took 5 bases from V and 10 from J; bases not matched to a gene: 19. The CDR3 consists of 19 residues. From germline, CDR1 is LGHNA and CDR2 YNFKEQ.

This sequence joins TRBV7-6 and TRBJ2-7; D possibly corresponds to TRBD2 (6 bases). V was trimmed by 5 bases and J by 9 bases, leaving 20 bases between them. Germline CDR1 and CDR2: SGHVS and FNYEAQ. The length of the CDR3 is 14 residues. CDR3 loop: CASSPIGTPHGQYF. CDR3 bases: TGTGCCAGCAGCCCCATCGGGACTCCTCACGGGCAGTACTTC.

The chain combines TRBV11-3 with TRBJ2-2, with a tentative D call TRBD2 (5 bases). Between the trimmed V and J ends, which lost 3 bases and 11 bases, there was a span of 22 bases. The CDR3 is 16 amino acids. Germline V gene sequence: CDR1 SGHNT, CDR2 YENEEA. DNA for the CDR3: TGTGCCAGCAGCTTGACGGAACCTACGCTAGGAGGAGAGCTGTTTTTT. Translation: CASSLTEPTLGGELFF.